A single sample is the source of the 7 T cell receptor beta chains below, sequenced in a study of T cell changes during pregnancy in multiple sclerosis. Only in-frame clones appear in the TCRdb table, and some are missing; sequencing was by immunoSEQ multiplex PCR. The sample has 85,000 to 95,000 clones; 91% are singletons. The input for sequencing was peripheral blood, taken after pregnancy. These receptors were collected from a female donor in good health, enrolled as a control in a pregnancy study.

This sequence joins TRBV5-1 and TRBJ1-2; D gene ambiguous. Germline V gene lookup returns CDR1 SGHRS and CDR2 YFSETQ. V lost 2 bases to trimming and J lost 1 base, with 12 bases between them. The CDR3 sequence is 15 residues long. CDR3 DNA: TGCGCCAGCAGCTTCGGGCAGGACTTTAACTATGGCTACACCTTC. This codes for CASSFGQDFNYGYTF.

The genes are TRBV25-1 and TRBJ2-2; D call uncertain. CDR1 MGHDK and CDR2 SYGVNS come from the germline V gene. The CDR3 loop spans 14 amino acids. The V gene lost 7 bases and the J gene lost 6 bases, with 15 bases spanning the gap. CDR3 nucleotide sequence: TGTGCCAGCACCGACGCCAGCGTCCCCGGGGAGCTGTTTTTT. Amino acid sequence: CASTDASVPGELFF.

The chain uses TRBV4-1 and TRBJ1-1; possible D gene TRBD1, 6 bases. Germline CDR1 reads MGHRA; CDR2 reads YSYEKL. This CDR3 comprises 15 residues. The V end was cut by 0 bases, the J end by 5 bases, with 13 bases between. In nucleotides, the CDR3 is TGCGCCAGCAGCCAAGATTTTCAGGGGACAACTGAAGCTTTCTTT. This translates into CASSQDFQGTTEAFF.

The rearrangement joins TRBV4-3 to TRBJ2-7; 9 nucleotides line up with TRBD2. V was clipped by 0 bases and J by 4 bases; unmatched bases: 7. The CDR3 has 16 amino acids. The germline V gene has CDR1 LGHNA and CDR2 YSLEER. CDR3 amino acids: CASSQDRSGGSYEQYF. In DNA, the CDR3 is TGCGCCAGCAGCCAAGATCGCAGCGGGGGGTCGTACGAGCAGTACTTC.

The chain is built from TRBV4-1 and TRBJ2-5; 13 bases align to TRBD2. With V trimmed by 7 bases and J by 3 bases, 5 bases remained unmatched. The germline gives CDR1 MGHRA, CDR2 YSYEKL. The length of the CDR3 is 15 residues. The CDR3 DNA is TGCGCCAGCACCCCGACTAGCGGGGGGAAAGAGACCCAGTACTTC. It codes for CASTPTSGGKETQYF.

The genes are TRBV28 and TRBJ2-1, with 7 nucleotides matching TRBD2. The CDR3 has 17 residues. Germline V gene lookup returns CDR1 MDHEN and CDR2 SYDVKM. V lost 5 bases, J lost 0 bases, and 10 bases stayed unmatched. Here the CDR3 DNA reads TGTGCCAGCAGTCAGGAGCGGGGTCTTAGCTCCTACAATGAGCAGTTCTTC. Translation: CASSQERGLSSYNEQFF.

This chain uses TRBV7-3 with TRBJ2-2; 14 positions agree with TRBD2. Germline CDR1 SGHTA, CDR2 FQGTGA. V lost 3 bases, J lost 6 bases, and 0 bases stayed unmatched. CDR3 size: 15 residues. The CDR3 sequence: CASSLGLAGAGELFF. For the CDR3, the DNA is TGTGCCAGCAGCTTGGGACTAGCGGGGGCCGGGGAGCTGTTTTTT.